The following is a T cell receptor beta chain sequence with its context. Its target is unknown. As every portion of the isolated RNA was reverse transcribed, the sequencing read expressed TCRB transcripts. The repertoire was sequenced with immunoSEQ multiplex PCR; TCRdb's copy has only in-frame clones and lacks some. The profile shows about 340,000 clones, approximately 13% of them singletons. The data stem from a study of beta chain features in type 1 diabetes. Whole-study context: In all, some 100,000,000 sorted cells from all samples were analyzed.

Overall study findings and caveats: The study found moderately but significantly shorter TCRB CDR3s in all four CD4+ subsets of Type 1 diabetes patients. Any role of HLA type in TCRB rearrangement remained unresolved here.

This receptor was obtained from a woman under 30 with type 1 diabetes. The sequenced sample consisted of naive CD4+ T cells from blood.

The chain's CDR3 is CASSFYSYGYTF. The DNA of the CDR3 is TGTGCCAGCAGTTTTTACAGCTATGGCTACACCTTC. The V call is TRBV14, the J call TRBJ1-2; D is ambiguous. Between the trimmed V and J ends, which lost 6 bases and 4 bases, there was a span of 9 bases. The CDR3 covers 12 residues. Germline V CDR1 and CDR2: SGHDN, FVKESK.